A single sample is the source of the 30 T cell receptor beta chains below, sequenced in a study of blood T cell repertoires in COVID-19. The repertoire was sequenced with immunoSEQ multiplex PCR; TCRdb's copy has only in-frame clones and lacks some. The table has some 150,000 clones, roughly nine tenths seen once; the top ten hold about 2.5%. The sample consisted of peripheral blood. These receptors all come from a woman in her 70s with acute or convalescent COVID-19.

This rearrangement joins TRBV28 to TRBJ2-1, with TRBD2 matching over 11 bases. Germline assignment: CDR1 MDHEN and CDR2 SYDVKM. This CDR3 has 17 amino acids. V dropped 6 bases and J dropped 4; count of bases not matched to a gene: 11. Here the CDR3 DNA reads TGTGCCAGCAGAGCATCTAGCGGGGGGCGGACGTACAATGAGCAGTTCTTC. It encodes CASRASSGGRTYNEQFF.

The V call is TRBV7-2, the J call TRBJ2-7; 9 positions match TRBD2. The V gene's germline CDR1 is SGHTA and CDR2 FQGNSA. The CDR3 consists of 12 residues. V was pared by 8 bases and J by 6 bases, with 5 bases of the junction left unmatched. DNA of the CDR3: TGTGCCAGCCAAGCGGGGGGAATCGAGCAGTACTTC. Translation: CASQAGGIEQYF. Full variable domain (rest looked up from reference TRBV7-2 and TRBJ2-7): GAGVSQSPSNKVTEKGKDVELRCDPISGHTALYWYRQSLGQGLEFLIYFQGNSAPDKSGLPSDRFSAERTGGSVSTLTIQRTQQEDSAVYLCASQAGGIEQYFGPGTRLTVT.

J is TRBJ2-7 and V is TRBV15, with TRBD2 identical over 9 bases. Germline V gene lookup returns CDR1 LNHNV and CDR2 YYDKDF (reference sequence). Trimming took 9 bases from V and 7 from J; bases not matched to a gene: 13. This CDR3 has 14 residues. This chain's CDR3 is CATAGLAKTREQYF. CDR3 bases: TGTGCCACTGCGGGACTAGCTAAAACTCGGGAGCAGTACTTC.

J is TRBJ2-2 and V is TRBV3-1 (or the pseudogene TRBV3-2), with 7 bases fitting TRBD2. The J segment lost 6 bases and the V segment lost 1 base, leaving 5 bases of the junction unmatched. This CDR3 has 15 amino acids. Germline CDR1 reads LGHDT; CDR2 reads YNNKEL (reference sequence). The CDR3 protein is CASSQGLAGAGELFF. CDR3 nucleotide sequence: TGTGCCAGCAGCCAAGGGCTCGCGGGGGCCGGGGAGCTGTTTTTT.

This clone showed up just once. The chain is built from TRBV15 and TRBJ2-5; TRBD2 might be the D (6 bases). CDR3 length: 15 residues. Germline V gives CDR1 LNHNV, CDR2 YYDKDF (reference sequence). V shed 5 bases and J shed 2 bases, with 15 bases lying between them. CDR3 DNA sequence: TGTGCCACCAGCGGTTCAGGGACTGAACAAGAGACCCAGTACTTC. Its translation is CATSGSGTEQETQYF.

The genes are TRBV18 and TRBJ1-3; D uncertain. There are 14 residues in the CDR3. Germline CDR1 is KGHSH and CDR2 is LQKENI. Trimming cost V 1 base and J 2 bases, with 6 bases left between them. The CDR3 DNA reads TGTGCCAGCTCACCACAAGACACTGGAAACACCATATATTTT. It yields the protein CASSPQDTGNTIYF. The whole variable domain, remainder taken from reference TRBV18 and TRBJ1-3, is NAGVMQNPRHLVRRRGQEARLRCSPMKGHSHVYWYRQLPEEGLKFMVYLQKENIIDESGMPKERFSAEFPKEGPSILRIQQVVRGDSAAYFCASSPQDTGNTIYFGEGSWLTVV.

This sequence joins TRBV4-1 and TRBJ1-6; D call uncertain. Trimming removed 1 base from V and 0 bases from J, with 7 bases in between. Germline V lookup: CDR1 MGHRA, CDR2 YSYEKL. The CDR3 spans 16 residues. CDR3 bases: TGCGCCAGCAGCCAAGTCCGGTCCTCCTATAATTCACCCCTCCACTTT. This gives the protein CASSQVRSSYNSPLHF.

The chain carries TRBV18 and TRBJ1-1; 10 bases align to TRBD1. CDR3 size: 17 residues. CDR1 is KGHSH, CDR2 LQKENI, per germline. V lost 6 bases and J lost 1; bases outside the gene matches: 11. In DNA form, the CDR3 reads TGTGCCAGCTCCCAACGGGGGACAGGGGCGGGGAACACTGAAGCTTTCTTT. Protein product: CASSQRGTGAGNTEAFF.

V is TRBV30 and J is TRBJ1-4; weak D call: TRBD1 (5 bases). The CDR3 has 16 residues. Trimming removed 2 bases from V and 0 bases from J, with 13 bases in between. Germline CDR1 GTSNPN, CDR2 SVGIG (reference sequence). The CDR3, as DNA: TGTGCCTGGAGTAGGGGCCTAACTTCAACTAATGAAAAACTGTTTTTT. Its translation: CAWSRGLTSTNEKLFF.

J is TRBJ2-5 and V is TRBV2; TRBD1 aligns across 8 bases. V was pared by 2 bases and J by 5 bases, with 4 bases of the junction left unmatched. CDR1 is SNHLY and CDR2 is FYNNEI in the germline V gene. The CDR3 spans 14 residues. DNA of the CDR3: TGTGCCAGCAGTGAACAGGGGGCCGGGGAGACCCAGTACTTC. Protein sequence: CASSEQGAGETQYF.

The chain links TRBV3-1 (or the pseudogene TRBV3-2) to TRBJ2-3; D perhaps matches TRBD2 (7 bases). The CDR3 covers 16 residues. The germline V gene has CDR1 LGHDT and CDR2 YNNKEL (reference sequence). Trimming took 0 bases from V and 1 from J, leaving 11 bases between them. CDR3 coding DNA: TGTGCCAGCAGCCAAGAAGGGGGGGCTCGCACAGATACGCAGTATTTT. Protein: CASSQEGGARTDTQYF.

DNA of the CDR3: TGTGCCAGCAGCCAAGAAGGGGGTAGCAGCACAGATACGCAGTATTTT. Encoded protein: CASSQEGGSSTDTQYF. The rearrangement joins TRBV3-1 (or the pseudogene TRBV3-2) to TRBJ2-3, with D perhaps matching TRBD1 (6 bases). Germline V gene data show CDR1 as LGHDT and CDR2 as YNNKEL (reference sequence). CDR3 size: 16 residues. The V end was cut by 0 bases, the J end by 0 bases, with 10 bases between.

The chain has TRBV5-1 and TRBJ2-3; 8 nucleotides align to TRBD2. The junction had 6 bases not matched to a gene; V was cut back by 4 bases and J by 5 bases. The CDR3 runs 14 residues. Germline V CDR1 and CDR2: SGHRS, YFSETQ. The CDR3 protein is CASSLERGKDTQYF. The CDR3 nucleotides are TGCGCCAGCAGCCTCGAGCGGGGGAAAGATACGCAGTATTTT.

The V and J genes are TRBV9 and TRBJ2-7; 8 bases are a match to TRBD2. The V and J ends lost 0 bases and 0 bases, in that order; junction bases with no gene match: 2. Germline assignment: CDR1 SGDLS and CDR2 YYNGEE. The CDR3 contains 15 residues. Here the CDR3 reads CASSVGGGFSYEQYF. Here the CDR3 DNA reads TGTGCCAGCAGCGTAGGCGGGGGGTTCTCCTACGAGCAGTACTTC.

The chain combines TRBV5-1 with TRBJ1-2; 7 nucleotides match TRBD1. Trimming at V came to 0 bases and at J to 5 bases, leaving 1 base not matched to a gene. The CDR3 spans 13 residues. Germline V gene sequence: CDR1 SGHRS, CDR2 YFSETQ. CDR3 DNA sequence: TGCGCCAGCAGCTTGGAACAGGGGTATGGCTACACCTTC. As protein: CASSLEQGYGYTF. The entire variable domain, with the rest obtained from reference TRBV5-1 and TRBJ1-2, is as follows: KAGVTQTPRYLIKTRGQQVTLSCSPISGHRSVSWYQQTPGQGLQFLFEYFSETQRNKGNFPGRFSGRQFSNSRSEMNVSTLELGDSALYLCASSLEQGYGYTFGSGTRLTVV.

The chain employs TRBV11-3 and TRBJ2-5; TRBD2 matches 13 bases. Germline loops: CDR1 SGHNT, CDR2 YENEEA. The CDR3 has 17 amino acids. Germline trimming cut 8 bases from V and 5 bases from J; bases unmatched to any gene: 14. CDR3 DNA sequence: TGTGCCAGCTCCTCTGGTACTAGCGGGGGGGCCGGGGAGACCCAGTACTTC. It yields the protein CASSSGTSGGAGETQYF.

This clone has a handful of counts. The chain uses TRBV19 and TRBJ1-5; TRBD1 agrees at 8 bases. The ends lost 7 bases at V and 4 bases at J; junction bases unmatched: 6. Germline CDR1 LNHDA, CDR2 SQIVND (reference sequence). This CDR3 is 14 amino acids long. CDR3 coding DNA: TGTGCCAGTAATACGGACAGGGCAAATCAGCCCCAGCATTTT. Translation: CASNTDRANQPQHF.

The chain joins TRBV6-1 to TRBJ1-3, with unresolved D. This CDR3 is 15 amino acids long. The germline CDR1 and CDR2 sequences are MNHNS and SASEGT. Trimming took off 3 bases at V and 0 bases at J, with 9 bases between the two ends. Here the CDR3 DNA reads TGTGCCAGCAGTGAGGAGGGCTTCTCTGGAAACACCATATATTTT. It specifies CASSEEGFSGNTIYF.

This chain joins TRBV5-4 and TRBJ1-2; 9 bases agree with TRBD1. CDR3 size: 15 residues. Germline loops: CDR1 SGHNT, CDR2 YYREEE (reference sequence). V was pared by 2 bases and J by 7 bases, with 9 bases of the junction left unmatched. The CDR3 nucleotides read TGTGCCAGCAGCTTTCCGGGACAGGGTGTCGGTGGCTACACCTTC. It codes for CASSFPGQGVGGYTF.

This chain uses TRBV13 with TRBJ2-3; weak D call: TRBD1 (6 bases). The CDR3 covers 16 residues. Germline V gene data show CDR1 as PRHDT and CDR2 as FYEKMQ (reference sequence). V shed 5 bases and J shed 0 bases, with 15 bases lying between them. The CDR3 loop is CASSTDSSTSTDTQYF. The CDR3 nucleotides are TGTGCCAGCAGCACGGACAGTTCCACTAGCACAGATACGCAGTATTTT. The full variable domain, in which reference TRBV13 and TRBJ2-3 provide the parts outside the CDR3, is AAGVIQSPRHLIKEKRETATLKCYPIPRHDTVYWYQQGPGQDPQFLISFYEKMQSDKGSIPDRFSAQQFSDYHSELNMSSLELGDSALYFCASSTDSSTSTDTQYFGPGTRLTVL.

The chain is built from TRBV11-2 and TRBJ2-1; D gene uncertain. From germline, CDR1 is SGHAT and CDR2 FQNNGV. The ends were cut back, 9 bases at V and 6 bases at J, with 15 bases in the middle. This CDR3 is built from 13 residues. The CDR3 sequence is CASSRRQLNEQFF. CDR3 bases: TGTGCCAGTTCGAGGCGGCAGCTCAATGAGCAGTTCTTC.

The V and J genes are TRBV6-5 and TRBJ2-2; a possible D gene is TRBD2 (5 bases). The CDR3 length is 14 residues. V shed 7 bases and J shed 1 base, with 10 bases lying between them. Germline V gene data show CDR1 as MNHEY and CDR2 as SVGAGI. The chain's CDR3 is CASTVSENTGELFF. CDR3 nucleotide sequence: TGTGCCAGCACAGTTAGCGAGAACACCGGGGAGCTGTTTTTT.

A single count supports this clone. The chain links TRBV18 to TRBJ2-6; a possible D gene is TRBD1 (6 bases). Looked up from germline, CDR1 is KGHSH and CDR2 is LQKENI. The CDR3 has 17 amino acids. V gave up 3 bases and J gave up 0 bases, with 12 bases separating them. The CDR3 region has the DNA TGTGCCAGCTCACCTAGGACAGTTTACTCTGGGGCCAACGTCCTGACTTTC. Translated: CASSPRTVYSGANVLTF. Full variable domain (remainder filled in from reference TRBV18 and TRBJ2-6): NAGVMQNPRHLVRRRGQEARLRCSPMKGHSHVYWYRQLPEEGLKFMVYLQKENIIDESGMPKERFSAEFPKEGPSILRIQQVVRGDSAAYFCASSPRTVYSGANVLTFGAGSRLTVL.

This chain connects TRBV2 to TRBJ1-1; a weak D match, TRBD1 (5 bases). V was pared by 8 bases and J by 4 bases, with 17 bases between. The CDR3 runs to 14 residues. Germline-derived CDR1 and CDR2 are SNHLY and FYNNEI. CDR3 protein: CASPSPTGPTEAFF. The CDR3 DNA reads TGTGCCAGCCCTAGTCCTACAGGACCCACTGAAGCTTTCTTT.

The CDR3 spells CASSLGQGSTLEQYF. CDR3 bases: TGTGCCAGCAGCTTAGGACAGGGGTCAACGTTGGAGCAGTACTTC. This chain connects TRBV11-2 to TRBJ2-7, with TRBD1 matching 8 bases. CDR3 length: 15 residues. CDR1 and CDR2 (germline): SGHAT, FQNNGV. Losses at the gene ends were 1 base for V and 7 bases for J; bases not matched to a gene: 9.

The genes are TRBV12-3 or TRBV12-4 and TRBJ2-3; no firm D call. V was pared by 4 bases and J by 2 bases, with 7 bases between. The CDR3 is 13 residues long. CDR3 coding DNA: TGTGCCAGCAGTTCCCAGATCACAGATACGCAGTATTTT. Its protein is CASSSQITDTQYF.

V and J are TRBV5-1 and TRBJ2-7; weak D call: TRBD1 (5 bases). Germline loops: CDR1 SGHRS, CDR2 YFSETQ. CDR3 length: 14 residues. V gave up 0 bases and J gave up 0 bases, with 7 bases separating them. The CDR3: CASSLGQSSYEQYF. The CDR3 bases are TGCGCCAGCAGCTTGGGACAGAGCTCCTACGAGCAGTACTTC.

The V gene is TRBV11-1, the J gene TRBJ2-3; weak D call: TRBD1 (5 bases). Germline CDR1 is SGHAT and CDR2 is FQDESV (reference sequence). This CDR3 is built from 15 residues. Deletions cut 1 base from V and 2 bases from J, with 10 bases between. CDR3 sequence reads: CASSLGQTDTDTQYF. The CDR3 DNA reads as TGTGCCAGCAGCTTAGGACAGACAGACACAGATACGCAGTATTTT.

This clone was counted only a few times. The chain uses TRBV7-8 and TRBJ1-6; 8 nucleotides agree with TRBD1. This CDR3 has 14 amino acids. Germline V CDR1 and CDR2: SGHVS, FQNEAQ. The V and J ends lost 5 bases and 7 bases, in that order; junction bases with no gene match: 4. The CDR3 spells CASSRTGNNSPLHF. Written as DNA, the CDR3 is TGTGCCAGCAGCAGGACAGGGAACAATTCACCCCTCCACTTT.

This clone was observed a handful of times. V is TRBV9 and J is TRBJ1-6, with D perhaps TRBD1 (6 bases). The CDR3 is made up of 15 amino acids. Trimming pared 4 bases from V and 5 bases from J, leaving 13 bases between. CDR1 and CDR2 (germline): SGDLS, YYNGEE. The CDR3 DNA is TGTGCCAGCAGCCTCCGGGACACAAATAATTCACCCCTCCACTTT. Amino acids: CASSLRDTNNSPLHF.